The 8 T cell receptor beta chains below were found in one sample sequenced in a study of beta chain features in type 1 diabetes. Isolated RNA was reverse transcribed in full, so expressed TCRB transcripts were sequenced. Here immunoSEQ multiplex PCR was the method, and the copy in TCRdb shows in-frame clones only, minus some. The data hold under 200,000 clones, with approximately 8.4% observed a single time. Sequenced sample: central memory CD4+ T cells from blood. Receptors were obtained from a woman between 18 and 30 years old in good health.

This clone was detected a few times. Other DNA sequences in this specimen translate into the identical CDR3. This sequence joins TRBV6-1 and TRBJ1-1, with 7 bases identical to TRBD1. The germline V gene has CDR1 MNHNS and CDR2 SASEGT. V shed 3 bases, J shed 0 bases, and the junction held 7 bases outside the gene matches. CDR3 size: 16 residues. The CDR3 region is CASSDPGQSLNTEAFF. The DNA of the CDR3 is TGTGCCAGCAGTGACCCGGGACAGTCCCTGAACACTGAAGCTTTCTTT.

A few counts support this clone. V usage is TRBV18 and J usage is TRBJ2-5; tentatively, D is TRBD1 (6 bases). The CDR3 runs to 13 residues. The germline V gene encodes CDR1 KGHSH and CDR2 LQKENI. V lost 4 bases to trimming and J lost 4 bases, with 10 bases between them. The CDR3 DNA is TGTGCCAGCTCACGCGGACAGTTAGAGACCCAGTACTTC. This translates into CASSRGQLETQYF.

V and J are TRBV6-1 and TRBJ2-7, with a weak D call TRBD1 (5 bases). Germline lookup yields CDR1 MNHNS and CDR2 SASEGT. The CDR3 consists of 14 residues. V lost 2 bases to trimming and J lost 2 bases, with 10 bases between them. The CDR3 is CASSERGTTYEQYF. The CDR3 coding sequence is TGTGCCAGCAGTGAAAGGGGCACTACCTACGAGCAGTACTTC.

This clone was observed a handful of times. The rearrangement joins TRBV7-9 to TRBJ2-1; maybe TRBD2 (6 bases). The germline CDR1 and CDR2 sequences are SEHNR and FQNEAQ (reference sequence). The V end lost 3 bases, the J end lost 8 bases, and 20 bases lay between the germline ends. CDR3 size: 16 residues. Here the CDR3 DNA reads TGTGCCAGCAGCTTCGAAGGACGCGGGATTACCGATGAGCAGTTCTTC. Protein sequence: CASSFEGRGITDEQFF.

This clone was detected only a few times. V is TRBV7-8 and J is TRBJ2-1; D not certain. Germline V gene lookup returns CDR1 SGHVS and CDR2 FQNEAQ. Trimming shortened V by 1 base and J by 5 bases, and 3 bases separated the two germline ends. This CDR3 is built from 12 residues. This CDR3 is CASSLVNNEQFF. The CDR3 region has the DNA TGTGCCAGCAGCTTAGTTAACAATGAGCAGTTCTTC.

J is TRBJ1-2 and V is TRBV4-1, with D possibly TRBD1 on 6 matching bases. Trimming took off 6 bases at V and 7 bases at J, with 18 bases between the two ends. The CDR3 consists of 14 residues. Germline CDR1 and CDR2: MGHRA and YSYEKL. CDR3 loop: CASSLSTGAVGYTF. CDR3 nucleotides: TGCGCCAGCAGTCTCTCGACAGGCGCTGTTGGCTACACCTTC.

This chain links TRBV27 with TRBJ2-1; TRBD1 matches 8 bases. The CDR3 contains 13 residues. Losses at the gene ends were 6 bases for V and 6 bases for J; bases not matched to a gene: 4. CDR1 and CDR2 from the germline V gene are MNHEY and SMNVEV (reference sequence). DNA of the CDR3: TGTGCCAGCAGCCGGACAGGGAGCAATGAGCAGTTCTTC. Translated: CASSRTGSNEQFF.

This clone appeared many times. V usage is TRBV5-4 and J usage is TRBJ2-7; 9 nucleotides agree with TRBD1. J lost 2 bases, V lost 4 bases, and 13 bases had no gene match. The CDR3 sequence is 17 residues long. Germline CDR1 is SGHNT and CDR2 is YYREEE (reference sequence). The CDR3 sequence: CASSESPGTGLAYEQYF. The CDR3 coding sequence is TGTGCCAGCAGCGAGAGTCCCGGGACAGGGTTAGCCTACGAGCAGTACTTC.